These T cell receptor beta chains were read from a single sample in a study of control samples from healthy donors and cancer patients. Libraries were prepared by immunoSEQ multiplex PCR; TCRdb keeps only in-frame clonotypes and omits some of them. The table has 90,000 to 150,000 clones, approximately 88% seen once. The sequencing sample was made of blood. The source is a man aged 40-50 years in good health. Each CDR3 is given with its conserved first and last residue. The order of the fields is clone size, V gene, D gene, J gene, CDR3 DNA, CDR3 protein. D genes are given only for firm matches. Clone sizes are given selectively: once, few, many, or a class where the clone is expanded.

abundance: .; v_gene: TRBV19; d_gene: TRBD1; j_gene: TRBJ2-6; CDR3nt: TGTGCCAGTAGTAGACAGGGGTCGGGGGCCAACGTCCTGACTTTC; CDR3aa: CASSRQGSGANVLTF
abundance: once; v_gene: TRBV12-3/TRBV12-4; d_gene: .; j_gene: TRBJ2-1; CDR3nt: TGTGCCGACGAATCCTACAATGAGCAGTTCTTC; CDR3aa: CADESYNEQFF
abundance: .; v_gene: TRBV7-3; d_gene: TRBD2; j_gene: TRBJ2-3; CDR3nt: TGTGCCAGCAGCTTAACGTTTGGGACTAGCGGGGTAGGCACAGATACGCAGTATTTT; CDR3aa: CASSLTFGTSGVGTDTQYF
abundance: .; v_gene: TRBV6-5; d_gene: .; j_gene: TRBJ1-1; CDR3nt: TGTGCCAGCAGTCCCGGGGGGGGCAGTTTGACTGAAGCTTTCTTT; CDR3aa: CASSPGGGSLTEAFF
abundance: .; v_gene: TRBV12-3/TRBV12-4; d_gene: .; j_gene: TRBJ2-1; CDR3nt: TGTGCCAGCAGGCACAATGGGCATGAGCAGTTCTTC; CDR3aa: CASRHNGHEQFF
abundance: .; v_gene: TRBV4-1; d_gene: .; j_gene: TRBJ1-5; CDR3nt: TGCGCCAGCAGCCAAGGAGTCGGCAGCAATCAGCCCCAGCATTTT; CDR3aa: CASSQGVGSNQPQHF
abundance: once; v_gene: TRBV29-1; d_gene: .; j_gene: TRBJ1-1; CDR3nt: TGCAGCACAGGTTTAGCTTTCTTT; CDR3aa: CSTGLAFF
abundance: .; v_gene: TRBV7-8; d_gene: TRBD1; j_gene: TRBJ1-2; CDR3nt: TGTGCCAGCAGCCCCACAGGGGGCACTTATGGCTACACCTTC; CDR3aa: CASSPTGGTYGYTF
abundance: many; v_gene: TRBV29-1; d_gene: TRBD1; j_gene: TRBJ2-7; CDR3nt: TGCAGCGTTGCTAGGACAGGGGGCGCATACGAGCAGTACTTC; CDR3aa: CSVARTGGAYEQYF
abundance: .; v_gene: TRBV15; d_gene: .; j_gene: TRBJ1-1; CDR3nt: TGTGCCACCAGCAGAGATCAGATGAACACTGAAGCTTTCTTT; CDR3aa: CATSRDQMNTEAFF
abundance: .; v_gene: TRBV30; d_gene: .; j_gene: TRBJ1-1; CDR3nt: TGTGCCTGGAGCCCCTTAGGGGGGAGGAACACTGAAGCTTTCTTT; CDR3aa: CAWSPLGGRNTEAFF
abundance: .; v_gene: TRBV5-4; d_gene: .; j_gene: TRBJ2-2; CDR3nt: TGTGCCAGCAGCCCCGGGACCTCGAGCACCGGGGAGCTGTTTTTT; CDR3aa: CASSPGTSSTGELFF
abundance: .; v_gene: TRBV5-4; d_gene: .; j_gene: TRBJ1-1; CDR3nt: TGTGCCAGCAGTGGAGGGGGAAGGGCTGAAGCTTTCTTT; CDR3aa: CASSGGGRAEAFF
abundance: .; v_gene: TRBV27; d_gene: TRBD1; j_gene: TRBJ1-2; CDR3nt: TGTGCCAGCCGTAGTTGGTCCCCGGGGGAGGGGGCATCTAACTATGGCTACACCTTC; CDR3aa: CASRSWSPGEGASNYGYTF
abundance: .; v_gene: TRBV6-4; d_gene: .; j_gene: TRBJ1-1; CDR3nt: TGTGCCAGCAGTGCCTCCACGAACACTGAAGCTTTCTTT; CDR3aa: CASSASTNTEAFF
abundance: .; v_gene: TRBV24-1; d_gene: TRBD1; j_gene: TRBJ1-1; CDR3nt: TGTGCCACCAGTGACCCGACAGGGAGCACTGAAGCTTTCTTT; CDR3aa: CATSDPTGSTEAFF
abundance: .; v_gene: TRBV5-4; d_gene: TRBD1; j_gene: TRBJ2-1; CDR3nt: TGTGCCAGCAGTCGTCCGGGACAGGAGTACAATGAGCAGTTCTTC; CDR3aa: CASSRPGQEYNEQFF
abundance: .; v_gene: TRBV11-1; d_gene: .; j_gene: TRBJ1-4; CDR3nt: TGTGCCAGCAGCCGTGGGATAACTAATGAAAAACTGTTTTTT; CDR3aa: CASSRGITNEKLFF
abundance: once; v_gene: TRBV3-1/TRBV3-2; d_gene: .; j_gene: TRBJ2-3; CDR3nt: TGTGCCAGCAGCCAAGATCACCTGGGGGGGCGGGATACGCAGTATTTT; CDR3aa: CASSQDHLGGRDTQYF
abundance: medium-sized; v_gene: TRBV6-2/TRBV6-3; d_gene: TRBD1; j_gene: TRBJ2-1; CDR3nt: TGTGCCAGCAGTAACCGGGACAGGACCTCCTACAATGAGCAGTTCTTC; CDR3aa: CASSNRDRTSYNEQFF
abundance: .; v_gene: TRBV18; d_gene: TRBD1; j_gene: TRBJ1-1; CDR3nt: TGTGCCAGCTCCCAGGGACAGGGGAACACTGAAGCTTTCTTT; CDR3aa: CASSQGQGNTEAFF
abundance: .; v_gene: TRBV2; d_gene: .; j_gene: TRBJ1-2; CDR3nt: TGTGCCAGCAAAGTAAGGGAGTATGGCTACACCTTC; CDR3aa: CASKVREYGYTF
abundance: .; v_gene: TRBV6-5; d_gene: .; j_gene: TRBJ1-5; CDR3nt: TGTGCCAGCACCGCCGCCAGGGGTGGGCAGCCCCAGCATTTT; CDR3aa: CASTAARGGQPQHF
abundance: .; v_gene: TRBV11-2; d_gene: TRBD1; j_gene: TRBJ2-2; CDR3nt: TGTGCCAGCAGCTTAGGACGAGGGGGCAGGGGGGAGCTGTTTTTT; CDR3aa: CASSLGRGGRGELFF
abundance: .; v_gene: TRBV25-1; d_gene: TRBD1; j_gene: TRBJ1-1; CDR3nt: TGTGCCAGCAGTGAAGGACAGGGAGACACTGAAGCTTTCTTT; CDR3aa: CASSEGQGDTEAFF
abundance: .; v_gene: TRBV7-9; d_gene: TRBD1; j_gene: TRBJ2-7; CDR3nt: TGTGCCAGCAGCTTCGGACAGGCGACCGCCTACGAGCAGTACTTC; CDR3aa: CASSFGQATAYEQYF
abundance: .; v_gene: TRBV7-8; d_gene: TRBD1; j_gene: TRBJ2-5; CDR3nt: TGTGCCAGCAGCTCGGCTCGGACAGGGGATCGTGTAGAGACCCAGTACTTC; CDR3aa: CASSSARTGDRVETQYF
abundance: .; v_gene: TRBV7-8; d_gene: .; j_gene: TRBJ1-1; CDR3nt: TGTGCCAGCAGCTTAACGACAGGCCAGGGCCCTGAAGCTTTCTTT; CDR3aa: CASSLTTGQGPEAFF
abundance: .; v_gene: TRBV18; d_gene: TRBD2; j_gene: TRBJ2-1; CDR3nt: TGTGCCAGCTCACCACCGGGACTAGCGGGGGTAAATGAGCAGTTCTTC; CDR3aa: CASSPPGLAGVNEQFF
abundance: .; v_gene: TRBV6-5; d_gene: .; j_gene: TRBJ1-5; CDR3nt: TGTGCCAGCAGTTTGAGTGAGCGTGCGCCCCAGCATTTT; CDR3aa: CASSLSERAPQHF
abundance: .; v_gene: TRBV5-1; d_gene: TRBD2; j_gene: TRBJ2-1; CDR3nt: TGCGCCAGCAGCTTGGGCCCACTAGCGGGGGACAATGAGCAGTTCTTC; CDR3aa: CASSLGPLAGDNEQFF
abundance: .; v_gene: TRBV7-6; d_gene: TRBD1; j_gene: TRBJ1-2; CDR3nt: TGTGCCAGCAGCGCCGGGACAGGGGGATACTATGGCTACACCTTC; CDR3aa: CASSAGTGGYYGYTF
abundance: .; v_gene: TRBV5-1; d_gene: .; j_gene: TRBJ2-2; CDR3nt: TGCGCCAGCAGCTTGTTGTCCAGAACGAACACCGGGGAGCTGTTTTTT; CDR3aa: CASSLLSRTNTGELFF
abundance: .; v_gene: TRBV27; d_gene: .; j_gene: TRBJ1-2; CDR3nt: TGTGCCAGCAGTCCCCGGGCACGGGAGGGCTACACCTTC; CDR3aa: CASSPRAREGYTF
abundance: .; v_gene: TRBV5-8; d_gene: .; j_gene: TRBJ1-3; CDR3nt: TGTGCCAGCAGCTTGGGTTACTCTGGAAACACCATATATTTT; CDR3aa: CASSLGYSGNTIYF
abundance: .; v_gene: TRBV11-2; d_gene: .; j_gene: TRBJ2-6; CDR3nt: TGTGCCAGCAGAACAGACAGAGCGTTCTCTGGGGCCAACGTCCTGACTTTC; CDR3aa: CASRTDRAFSGANVLTF
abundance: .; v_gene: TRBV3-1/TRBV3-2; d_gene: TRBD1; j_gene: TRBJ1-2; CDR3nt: TGTGCCAGCAGCCAAGATCGAGACAGGGGAACCTATGGCTACACCTTC; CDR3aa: CASSQDRDRGTYGYTF
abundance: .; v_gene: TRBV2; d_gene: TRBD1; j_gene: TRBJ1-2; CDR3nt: TGTGCCAGCAGGTACAGGGGGACGAACTATGGCTACACCTTC; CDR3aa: CASRYRGTNYGYTF
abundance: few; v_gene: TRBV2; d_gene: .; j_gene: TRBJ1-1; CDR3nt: TGTGCCAGCACCTACCCGTGGGAGGCCAAAGCTTTCTTT; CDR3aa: CASTYPWEAKAFF
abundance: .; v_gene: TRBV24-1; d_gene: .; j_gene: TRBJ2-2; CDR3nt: TGTGCCACCAGTGATTCAAGGACGGGGGATCAGGGGGAGCTGTTTTTT; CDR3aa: CATSDSRTGDQGELFF
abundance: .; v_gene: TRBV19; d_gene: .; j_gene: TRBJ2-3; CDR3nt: TGTGCCAGTAGTATTGGGGGGGGCCCGCAGTATTTT; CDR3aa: CASSIGGGPQYF
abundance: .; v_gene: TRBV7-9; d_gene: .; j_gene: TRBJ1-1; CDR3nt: TGTGCCAGCAGCCAGGGTGGCAGGGCCACTGAAGCTTTCTTT; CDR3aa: CASSQGGRATEAFF
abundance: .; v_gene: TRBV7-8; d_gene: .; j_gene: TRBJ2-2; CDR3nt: TGTGCCAGCACCGAGCGGACAGTAAACACCGGGGAGCTGTTTTTT; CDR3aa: CASTERTVNTGELFF
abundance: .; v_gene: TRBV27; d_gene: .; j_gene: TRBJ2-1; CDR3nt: TGTGCCAGCAGTTTATCGAAGGGCAGGCTGGGGGGAAATGAGCAGTTCTTC; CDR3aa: CASSLSKGRLGGNEQFF
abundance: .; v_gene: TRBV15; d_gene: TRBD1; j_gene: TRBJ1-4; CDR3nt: TGTGCCACCAGCAGAGCCGGGACAGGGAATGAAAAACTGTTTTTT; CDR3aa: CATSRAGTGNEKLFF
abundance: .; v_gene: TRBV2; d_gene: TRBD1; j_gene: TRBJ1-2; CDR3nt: TGTGCCAGCGTCCTGATTACAGGGGACTATGGCTACACCTTC; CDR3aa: CASVLITGDYGYTF